These T cell receptor beta chains were read from a single sample in a study of T cells in Graves' hyperthyroidism and ophthalmopathy. TCRdb reprocessed the multiplex PCR reads via MiXCR and lists one record per CDR3 protein. The table has around 250,000 distinct CDR3 sequences, more than 12% seen once. Sample: blood. These receptors originate from a woman in her thirties or forties with Graves' hyperthyroidism that later progressed to Graves' ophthalmopathy. The CDR3 runs from the conserved cysteine through the conserved F or W. Fields, in order: CDR3 DNA, CDR3 protein, D gene, clone size, J gene, V gene. The D gene is left open where the match is weak. The size of a clone is reported for some rows only, either as once, few or many, or as a class for expanded clones.

cdr3_nt: TGTGCCACCTCTTGGGGGTCTGGGGCCAACGTCCTGACTTTC
cdr3_aa: CATSWGSGANVLTF
d_call: .
clone_size: many
j_call: TRBJ2-6
v_call: TRBV3-1

cdr3_nt: TGCGCCAGCAGCAGGACGGCGAATTACGAGCAGTACTTC
cdr3_aa: CASSRTANYEQYF
d_call: .
clone_size: many
j_call: TRBJ2-7
v_call: TRBV5-1

cdr3_nt: TGTGCCAGCAGTTCTTTCGCGGGAGGCACCGGGGAGCTGTTTTTT
cdr3_aa: CASSSFAGGTGELFF
d_call: TRBD2
clone_size: many
j_call: TRBJ2-2
v_call: TRBV6-1

cdr3_nt: TGCAGTGCTGAAATTCCCCGCTGGGGCACAGATACGCAGTATTTT
cdr3_aa: CSAEIPRWGTDTQYF
d_call: .
clone_size: many
j_call: TRBJ2-3
v_call: TRBV20-1

cdr3_nt: TGCAGCGTTGAACTGGGGATGAACACTGAAGCTTTCTTT
cdr3_aa: CSVELGMNTEAFF
d_call: .
clone_size: many
j_call: TRBJ1-1
v_call: TRBV29-1

cdr3_nt: TGTGCCAGCAGTTCTAAAGCGGGAGGGCCTACAGATACGCAGTATTTT
cdr3_aa: CASSSKAGGPTDTQYF
d_call: TRBD2
clone_size: .
j_call: TRBJ2-3
v_call: TRBV6-5

cdr3_nt: TGTGCCAGCACCTGGGGAAGCCAGAACACCGGGGAGCTGTTTTTT
cdr3_aa: CASTWGSQNTGELFF
d_call: .
clone_size: many
j_call: TRBJ2-2
v_call: TRBV2

cdr3_nt: TGTGCCAGCAGTTTAATTCCGGTATCCTACGAGCAGTACTTC
cdr3_aa: CASSLIPVSYEQYF
d_call: .
clone_size: many
j_call: TRBJ2-7
v_call: TRBV28

cdr3_nt: TGCAGTGCCCTTGCGGGACTAGGTGCGCAAGAGACCCAGTACTTC
cdr3_aa: CSALAGLGAQETQYF
d_call: TRBD2
clone_size: many
j_call: TRBJ2-5
v_call: TRBV20-1

cdr3_nt: TGCGCCAGCAGCCAAGAAAGACGCAGGGGTCACACTCCTGGGAACATTCAGTACTTC
cdr3_aa: CASSQERRRGHTPGNIQYF
d_call: .
clone_size: few
j_call: TRBJ2-4
v_call: TRBV4-1

cdr3_nt: TGTGCCAGCAGCTGGGGGGGGGAGTACGAGCAGTACTTC
cdr3_aa: CASSWGGEYEQYF
d_call: TRBD2
clone_size: many
j_call: TRBJ2-7
v_call: TRBV7-2

cdr3_nt: TGTGCCAGCAGTTTATCGATCGGGCGGAGATACGAGCAGTACTTC
cdr3_aa: CASSLSIGRRYEQYF
d_call: .
clone_size: many
j_call: TRBJ2-7
v_call: TRBV27